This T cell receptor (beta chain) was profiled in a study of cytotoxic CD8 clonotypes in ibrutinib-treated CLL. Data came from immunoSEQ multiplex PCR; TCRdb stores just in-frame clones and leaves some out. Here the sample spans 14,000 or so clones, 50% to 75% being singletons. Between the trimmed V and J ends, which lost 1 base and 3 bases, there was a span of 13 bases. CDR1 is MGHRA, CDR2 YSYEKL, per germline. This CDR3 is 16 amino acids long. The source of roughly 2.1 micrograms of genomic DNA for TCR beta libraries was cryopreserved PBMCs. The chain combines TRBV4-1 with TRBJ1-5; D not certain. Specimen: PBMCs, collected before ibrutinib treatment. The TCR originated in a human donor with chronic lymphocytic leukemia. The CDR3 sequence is CASSQGGKQTNQPQHF. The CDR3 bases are TGCGCCAGCAGCCAAGGAGGAAAGCAGACCAATCAGCCCCAGCATTTT.